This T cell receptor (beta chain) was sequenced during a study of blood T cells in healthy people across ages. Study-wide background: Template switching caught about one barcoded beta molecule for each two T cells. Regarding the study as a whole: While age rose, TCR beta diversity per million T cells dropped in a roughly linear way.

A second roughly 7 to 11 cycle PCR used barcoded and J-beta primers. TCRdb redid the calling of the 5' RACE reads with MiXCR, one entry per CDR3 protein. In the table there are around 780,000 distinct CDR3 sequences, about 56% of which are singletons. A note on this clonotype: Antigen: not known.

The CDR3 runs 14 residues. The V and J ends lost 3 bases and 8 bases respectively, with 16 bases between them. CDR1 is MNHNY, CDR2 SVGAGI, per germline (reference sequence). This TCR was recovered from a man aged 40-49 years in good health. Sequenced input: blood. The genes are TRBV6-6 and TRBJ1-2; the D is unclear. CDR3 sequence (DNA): TGTGCCAGCAGTTATGGGGAATCAGGAGGAGGCTACACCTTC. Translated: CASSYGESGGGYTF.